The present entry profiles one T cell receptor (beta chain) with its context. The CDR3 is made up of 14 amino acids. Trimming took off 5 bases at V and 4 bases at J, with 15 bases between the two ends. Germline V lookup: CDR1 SGHAT, CDR2 FQNNGV. The data were obtained in a study of T-cell memory formation after mild COVID-19. TCRdb re-derived calls from the 5' RACE reads in MiXCR, one entry per CDR3 protein. The profile shows a few hundred thousand distinct CDR3 sequences, about 22% of them singletons. The origin of this receptor is an adult woman who had mild COVID-19 (a few samples of this study predate the infection). Cell type and time point are not known. The chain combines TRBV11-2 with TRBJ2-7; D is undetermined. Sequencing used PBMCs or a T cell subset sorted from them (not recorded which). The CDR3: CASSSLRARYEQYF. CDR3 bases: TGTGCCAGCAGCAGTCTTAGGGCCAGGTACGAGCAGTACTTC.